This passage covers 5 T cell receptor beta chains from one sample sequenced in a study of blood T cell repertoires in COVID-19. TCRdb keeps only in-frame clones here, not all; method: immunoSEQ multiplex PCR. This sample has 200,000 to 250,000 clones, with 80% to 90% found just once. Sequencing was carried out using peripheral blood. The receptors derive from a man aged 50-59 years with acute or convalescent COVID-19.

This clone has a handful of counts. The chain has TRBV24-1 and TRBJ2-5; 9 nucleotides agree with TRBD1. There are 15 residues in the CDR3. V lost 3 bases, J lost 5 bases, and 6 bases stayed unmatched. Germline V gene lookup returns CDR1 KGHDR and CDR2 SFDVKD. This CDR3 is CATSDKGTGRETQYF. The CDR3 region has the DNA TGTGCCACCAGTGATAAAGGGACAGGGCGTGAGACCCAGTACTTC.

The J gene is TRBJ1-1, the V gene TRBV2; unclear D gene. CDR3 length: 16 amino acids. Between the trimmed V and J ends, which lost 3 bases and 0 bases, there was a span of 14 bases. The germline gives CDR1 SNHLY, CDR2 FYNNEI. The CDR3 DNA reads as TGTGCCAGCAGTGACGGTGGCACAGTTCTGAACACTGAAGCTTTCTTT. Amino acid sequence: CASSDGGTVLNTEAFF.

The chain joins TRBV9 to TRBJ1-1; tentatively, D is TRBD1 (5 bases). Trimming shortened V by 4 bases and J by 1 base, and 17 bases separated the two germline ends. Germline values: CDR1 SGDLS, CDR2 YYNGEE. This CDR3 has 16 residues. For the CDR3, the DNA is TGTGCCAGCAGCCTACACCCCCCCGGGGGGAACACTGAAGCTTTCTTT. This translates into CASSLHPPGGNTEAFF.

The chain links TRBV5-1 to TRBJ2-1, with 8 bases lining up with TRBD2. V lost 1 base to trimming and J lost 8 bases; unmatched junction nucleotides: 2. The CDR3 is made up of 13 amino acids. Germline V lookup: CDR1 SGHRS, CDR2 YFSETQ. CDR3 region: CASSLQREHEQFF. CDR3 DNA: TGCGCCAGCAGCTTGCAGCGGGAGCATGAGCAGTTCTTC.

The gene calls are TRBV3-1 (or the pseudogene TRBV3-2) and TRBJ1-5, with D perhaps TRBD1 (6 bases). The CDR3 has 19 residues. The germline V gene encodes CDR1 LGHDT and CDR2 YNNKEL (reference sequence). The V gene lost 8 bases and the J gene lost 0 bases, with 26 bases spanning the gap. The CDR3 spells CASSPLPGQGIGSNQPQHF. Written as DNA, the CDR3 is TGTGCCAGCTCCCCCTTACCGGGACAAGGGATCGGTAGCAATCAGCCCCAGCATTTT.